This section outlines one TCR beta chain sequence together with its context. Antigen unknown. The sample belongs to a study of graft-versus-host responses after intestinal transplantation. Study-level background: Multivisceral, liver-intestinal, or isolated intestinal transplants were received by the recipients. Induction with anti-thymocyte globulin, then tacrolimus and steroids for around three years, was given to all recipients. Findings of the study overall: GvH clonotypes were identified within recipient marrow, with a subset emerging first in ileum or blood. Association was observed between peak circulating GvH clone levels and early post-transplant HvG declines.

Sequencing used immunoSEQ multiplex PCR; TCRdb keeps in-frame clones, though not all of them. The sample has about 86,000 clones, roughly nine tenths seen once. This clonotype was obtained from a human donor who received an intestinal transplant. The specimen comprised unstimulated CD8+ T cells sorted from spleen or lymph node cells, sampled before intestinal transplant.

CDR3 nucleotide sequence: TGCGCCAGCAGCCAAGTATCTTTGGGGAGTACTGGCTACACCTTC. Its translation is CASSQVSLGSTGYTF. V gene TRBV4-3 combines with J gene TRBJ1-2; D gene ambiguous. The V end lost 1 base, the J end lost 7 bases, and 16 bases lay between the germline ends. This CDR3 comprises 15 residues. Germline CDR1 LGHNA, CDR2 YSLEER.